This paragraph reports one T cell receptor beta chain. This clonotype has just a few counts. What this receptor recognizes is not known. No base quality information exists; no much larger clone differs at one position. These data are taken from a study of blood T cells in healthy people across ages (dated by TCRdb to the mid-2010s). Study-level background: In model experiments, template switching captured roughly one uniquely barcoded TCR beta cDNA molecule for every two T cells. To avoid experimental bias, donors of different ages were spread randomly across the sequencing lanes. Using deep sequencing normalized with unique cDNA molecular identifiers, the study measured how TCR beta repertoire diversity changes with age. Four age groups were formed from the donors: young (average approximately 15 years), middle-aged (approximately 39), aged (about 62) and long-lived (around 82). The study analyzed two additional independent replicas of 1 million unique cDNA reads from the same blood draw for two donors, one aged 18 to 30 and one aged 80 or older. Paper-wide results and their limitations: The CMV infection status of donors was not known, potentially confounding age-related changes in expanded clonotypes. Bulk unsorted PBMC profiling prevented conclusive comparison of naive and antigen-experienced compartments. As age increased, observed TCR beta diversity per million T cells dropped in a roughly linear way, and a significant reduction was already evident by age about 40. Total diversity estimates from one million sequenced T cells were considered lower bounds and underestimates. Observed TCR beta diversity correlated strongly with the percentage of naive T cells measured by flow cytometry. Compared with the aged group, the long-lived group had more naive CD4+ T cells, fewer expanded clones and increased TCR diversity, a pattern suggesting age selection.

The donors were a few dozen Caucasian individuals from Russia, aged roughly 6 to 100 years, who were systemically healthy. Each donor gave 8 to 10 milliliters of peripheral blood, drawn into EDTA-treated Vacutainer tubes. PBMCs were isolated by Ficoll-Paque density-gradient centrifugation, with at least 6.5 million obtained per sample. Total RNA was extracted from PBMCs with Trizol reagent, with at least 6 micrograms obtained per sample. Naive CD45RAhigh/CD27high T cell percentages were measured by flow cytometry on a PBMC aliquot from every donor. Taken from the germline V gene, the CDR1 and CDR2 loops are LGHNA and YNFKEQ. The V and J ends are trimmed by 4 bases and 2 bases, leaving 20 bases between them. There are 17 amino acids in the CDR3, from cysteine to phenylalanine inclusive. The DNA shown is the 51-base CDR3, in frame from base 1. Libraries were constructed by 5' RACE. For sequencing, an Illumina HiSeq 2500 was employed. The second PCR ran for roughly 7 to 11 cycles and used a J-beta primer mix along with a sample-barcoded 5' primer. A template-switch 5' adaptor carrying 12 random nucleotides introduced a unique molecular identifier onto each TCR beta cDNA molecule. Each sample yielded at least 2.5 million CDR3-containing paired-end reads. First-strand cDNA was synthesized from all RNA with the Mint cDNA synthesis kit, primed by a TRBC-specific oligonucleotide. Following uracil-DNA glycosylase treatment, a first 18-cycle PCR with universal primers M1SS and BC2_uni_R was performed on all cDNA. Under the source paper's analysis protocol: For normalization, 1 million high-quality reads were randomly selected from each sample, with every read carrying a distinct molecular identifier. Reads sharing molecular identifiers were discarded rather than binned into consensus sequences. MiTCR, with a Q25 quality threshold and the strictest error-elimination algorithm, was used for CDR3 identification, clonotype clustering and error correction. A nonparametric unseen species model using Euler transformation provided a lower-bound estimate of total TCR beta diversity. Using fastp at Q25 and MiXCR, TCRdb reprocessed the public reads and kept productive beta chains. Each CDR3 protein gets just one entry, which takes the most common genes and DNA from the rows behind it. The V and J calls reflect TCRdb's pipeline rather than the authors' work. A total of 980,000 or so distinct CDR3 sequences appear in this sample, around 46% of them only once. The ten largest clones add up to under 15% of the sample.

The origin of this receptor is a man aged 25 to 45 in good health. The V and J genes are TRBV4-2 and TRBJ1-2; no confident D gene assignment can be made. Sequencing was carried out using blood. For the CDR3, the sequence is CASSPTSGDRWNYGYTF. The nucleotide sequence is TGTGCCAGCAGCCCCACTTCCGGGGATAGGTGGAACTATGGCTACACCTTC.